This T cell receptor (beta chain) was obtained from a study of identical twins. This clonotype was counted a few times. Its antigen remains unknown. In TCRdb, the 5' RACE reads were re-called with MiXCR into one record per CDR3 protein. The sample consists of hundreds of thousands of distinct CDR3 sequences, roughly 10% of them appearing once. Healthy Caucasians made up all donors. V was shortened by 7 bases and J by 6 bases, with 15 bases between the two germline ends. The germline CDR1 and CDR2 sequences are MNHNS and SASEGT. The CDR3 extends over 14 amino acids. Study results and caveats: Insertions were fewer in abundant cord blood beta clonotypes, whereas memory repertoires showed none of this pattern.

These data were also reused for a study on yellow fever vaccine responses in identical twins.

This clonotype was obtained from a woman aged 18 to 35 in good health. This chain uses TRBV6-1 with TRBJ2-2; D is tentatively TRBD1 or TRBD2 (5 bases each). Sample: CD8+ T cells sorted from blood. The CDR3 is CASTPDRGAGELFF. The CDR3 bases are TGTGCCAGCACCCCGGACCGGGGCGCCGGGGAGCTGTTTTTT.